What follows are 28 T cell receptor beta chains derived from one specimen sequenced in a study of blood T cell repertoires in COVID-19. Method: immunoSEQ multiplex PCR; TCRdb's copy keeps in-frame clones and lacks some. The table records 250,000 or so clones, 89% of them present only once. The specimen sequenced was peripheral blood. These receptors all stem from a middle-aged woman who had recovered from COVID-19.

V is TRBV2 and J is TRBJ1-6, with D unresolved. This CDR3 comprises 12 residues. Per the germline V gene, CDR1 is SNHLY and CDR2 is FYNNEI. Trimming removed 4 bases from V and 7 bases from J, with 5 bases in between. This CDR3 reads CASSAPNSPLHF. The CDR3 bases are TGTGCCAGCAGTGCCCCGAATTCACCCCTCCACTTT.

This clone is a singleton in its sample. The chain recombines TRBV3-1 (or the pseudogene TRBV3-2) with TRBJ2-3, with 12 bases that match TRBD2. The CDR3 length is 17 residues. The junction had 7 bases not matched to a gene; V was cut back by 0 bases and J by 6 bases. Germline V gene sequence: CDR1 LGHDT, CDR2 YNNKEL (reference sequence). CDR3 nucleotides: TGTGCCAGCAGCCAAGATCGACTAGCGGGAGATCGGGATACGCAGTATTTT. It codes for CASSQDRLAGDRDTQYF.

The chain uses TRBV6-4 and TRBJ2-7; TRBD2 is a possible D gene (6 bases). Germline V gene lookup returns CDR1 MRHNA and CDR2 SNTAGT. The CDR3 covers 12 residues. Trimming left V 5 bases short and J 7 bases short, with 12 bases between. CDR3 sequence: CASSMRAGEQYV. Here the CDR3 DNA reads TGTGCCAGCAGTATGAGGGCGGGAGAGCAGTACGTC.

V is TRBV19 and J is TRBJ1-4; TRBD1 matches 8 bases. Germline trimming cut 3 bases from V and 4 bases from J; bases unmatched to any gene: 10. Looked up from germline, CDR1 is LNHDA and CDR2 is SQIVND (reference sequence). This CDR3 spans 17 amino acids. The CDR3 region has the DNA TGTGCCAGTAGTATCCCAGGGGGCAGCAAGGATAATGAAAAACTGTTTTTT. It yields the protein CASSIPGGSKDNEKLFF.

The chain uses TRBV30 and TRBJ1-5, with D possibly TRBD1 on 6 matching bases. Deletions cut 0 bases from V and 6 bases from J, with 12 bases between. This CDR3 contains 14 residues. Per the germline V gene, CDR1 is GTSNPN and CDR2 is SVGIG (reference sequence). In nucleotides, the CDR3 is TGTGCCTGGAGTGTAAGGGGGTATCGTCAGCCCCAGCATTTT. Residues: CAWSVRGYRQPQHF.

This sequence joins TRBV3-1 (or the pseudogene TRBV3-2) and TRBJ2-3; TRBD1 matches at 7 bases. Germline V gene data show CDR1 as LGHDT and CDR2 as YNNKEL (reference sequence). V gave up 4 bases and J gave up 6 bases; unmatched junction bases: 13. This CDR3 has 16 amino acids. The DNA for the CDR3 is TGTGCCAGCAGCCCCGGGGACAGAACTAACTGGGATACGCAGTATTTT. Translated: CASSPGDRTNWDTQYF.

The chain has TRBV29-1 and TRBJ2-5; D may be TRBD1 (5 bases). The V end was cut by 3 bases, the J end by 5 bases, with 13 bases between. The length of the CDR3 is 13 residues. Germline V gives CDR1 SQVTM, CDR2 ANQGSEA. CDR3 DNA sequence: TGCAGCGTTGAGTGGCAGGGCAGTGAGACCCAGTACTTC. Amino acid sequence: CSVEWQGSETQYF. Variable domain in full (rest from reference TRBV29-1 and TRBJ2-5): SAVISQKPSRDICQRGTSLTIQCQVDSQVTMMFWYRQQPGQSLTLIATANQGSEATYESGFVIDKFPISRPNLTFSTLTVSNMSPEDSSIYLCSVEWQGSETQYFGPGTRLLVL.

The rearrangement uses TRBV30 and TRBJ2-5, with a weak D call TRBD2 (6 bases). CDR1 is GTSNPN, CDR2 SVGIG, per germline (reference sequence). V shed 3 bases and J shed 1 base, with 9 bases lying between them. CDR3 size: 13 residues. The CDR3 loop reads CAWRPSVQETQYF. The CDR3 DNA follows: TGTGCCTGGAGACCTAGCGTCCAAGAGACCCAGTACTTC.

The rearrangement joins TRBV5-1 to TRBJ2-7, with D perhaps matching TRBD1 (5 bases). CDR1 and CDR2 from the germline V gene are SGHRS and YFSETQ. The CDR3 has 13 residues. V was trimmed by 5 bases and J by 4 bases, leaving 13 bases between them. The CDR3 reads CASRGVGAYEQYF. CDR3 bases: TGCGCCAGCAGAGGAGTAGGGGCTTACGAGCAGTACTTC.

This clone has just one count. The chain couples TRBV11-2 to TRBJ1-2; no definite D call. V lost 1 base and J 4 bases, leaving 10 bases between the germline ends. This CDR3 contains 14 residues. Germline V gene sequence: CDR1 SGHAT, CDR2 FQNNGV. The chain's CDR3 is CASSLGPAVYGYTF. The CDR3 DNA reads TGTGCCAGCAGCTTAGGCCCCGCAGTCTATGGCTACACCTTC.

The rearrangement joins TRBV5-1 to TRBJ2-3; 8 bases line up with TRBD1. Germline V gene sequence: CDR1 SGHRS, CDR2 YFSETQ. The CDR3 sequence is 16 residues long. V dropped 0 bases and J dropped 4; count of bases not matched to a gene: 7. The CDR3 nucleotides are TGCGCCAGCAGCTTGGGGCAGGGGGCGGTTGCAGATACGCAGTATTTT. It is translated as CASSLGQGAVADTQYF.

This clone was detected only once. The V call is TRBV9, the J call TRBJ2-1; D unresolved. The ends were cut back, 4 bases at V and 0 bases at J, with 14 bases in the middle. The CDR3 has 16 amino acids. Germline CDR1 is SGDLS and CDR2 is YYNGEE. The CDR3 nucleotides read TGTGCCAGCAGCATTATGGTCTCGAGCTCCTACAATGAGCAGTTCTTC. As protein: CASSIMVSSSYNEQFF.

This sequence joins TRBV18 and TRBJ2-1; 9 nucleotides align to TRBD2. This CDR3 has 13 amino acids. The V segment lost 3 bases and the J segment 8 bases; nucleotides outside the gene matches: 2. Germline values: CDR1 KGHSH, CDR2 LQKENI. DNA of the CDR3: TGTGCCAGCTCACCTAGCGGGAGAGATGAGCAGTTCTTC. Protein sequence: CASSPSGRDEQFF. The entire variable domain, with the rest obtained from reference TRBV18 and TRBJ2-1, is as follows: NAGVMQNPRHLVRRRGQEARLRCSPMKGHSHVYWYRQLPEEGLKFMVYLQKENIIDESGMPKERFSAEFPKEGPSILRIQQVVRGDSAAYFCASSPSGRDEQFFGPGTRLTVL.

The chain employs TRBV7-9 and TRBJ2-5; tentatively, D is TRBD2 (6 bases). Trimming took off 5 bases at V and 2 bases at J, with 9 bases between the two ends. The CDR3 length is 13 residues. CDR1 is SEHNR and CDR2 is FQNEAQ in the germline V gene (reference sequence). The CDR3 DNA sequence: TGTGCCAGCAGCCAGGGAGGTCAAGAGACCCAGTACTTC. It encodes CASSQGGQETQYF.

The CDR3 loop reads CASSLDRSNTGELFF. In DNA, the CDR3 is TGCGCCAGCAGCTTGGACAGATCGAACACCGGGGAGCTGTTTTTT. The chain couples TRBV5-1 to TRBJ2-2, with no clear D. CDR1 SGHRS and CDR2 YFSETQ come from the germline V gene. Trimming stripped 0 bases from V and 0 bases from J, with 6 bases between. This CDR3 comprises 15 residues.

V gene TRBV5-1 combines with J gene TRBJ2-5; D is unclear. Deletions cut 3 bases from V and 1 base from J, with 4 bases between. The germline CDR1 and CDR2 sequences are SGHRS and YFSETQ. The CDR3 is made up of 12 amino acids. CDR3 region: CASSSGQETQYF. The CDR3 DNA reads TGCGCCAGCAGCTCCGGCCAAGAGACCCAGTACTTC.

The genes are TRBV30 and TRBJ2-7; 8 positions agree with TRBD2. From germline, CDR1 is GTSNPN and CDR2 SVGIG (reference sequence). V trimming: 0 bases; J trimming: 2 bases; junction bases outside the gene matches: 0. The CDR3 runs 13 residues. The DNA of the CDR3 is TGTGCCTGGAGTGTAGCGGGGGCCTACGAGCAGTACTTC. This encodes CAWSVAGAYEQYF.

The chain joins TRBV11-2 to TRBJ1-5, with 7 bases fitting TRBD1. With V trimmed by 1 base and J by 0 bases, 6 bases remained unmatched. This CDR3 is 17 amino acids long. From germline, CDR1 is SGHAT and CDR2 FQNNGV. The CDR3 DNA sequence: TGTGCCAGCAGCTTAGCGGGGACAGCCGCTAGCAATCAGCCCCAGCATTTT. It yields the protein CASSLAGTAASNQPQHF.

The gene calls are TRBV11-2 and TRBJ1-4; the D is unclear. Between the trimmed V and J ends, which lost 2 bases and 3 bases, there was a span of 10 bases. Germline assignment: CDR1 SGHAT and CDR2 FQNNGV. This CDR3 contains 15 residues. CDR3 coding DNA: TGTGCCAGCAGCTTATTTCCCGCGGCTAATGAAAAACTGTTTTTT. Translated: CASSLFPAANEKLFF.

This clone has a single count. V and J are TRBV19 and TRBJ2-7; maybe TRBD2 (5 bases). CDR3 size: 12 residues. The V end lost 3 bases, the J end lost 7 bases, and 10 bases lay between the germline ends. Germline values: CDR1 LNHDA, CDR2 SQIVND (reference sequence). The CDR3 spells CASSIYPGEQYF. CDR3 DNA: TGTGCCAGTAGTATTTATCCGGGGGAGCAGTACTTC.

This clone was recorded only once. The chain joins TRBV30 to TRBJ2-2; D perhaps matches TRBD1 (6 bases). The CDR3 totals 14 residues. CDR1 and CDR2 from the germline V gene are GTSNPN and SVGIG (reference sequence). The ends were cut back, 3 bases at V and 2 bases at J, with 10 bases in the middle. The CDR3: CAWRRDTNTGELFF. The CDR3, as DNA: TGTGCCTGGAGGAGGGACACCAACACCGGGGAGCTGTTTTTT.

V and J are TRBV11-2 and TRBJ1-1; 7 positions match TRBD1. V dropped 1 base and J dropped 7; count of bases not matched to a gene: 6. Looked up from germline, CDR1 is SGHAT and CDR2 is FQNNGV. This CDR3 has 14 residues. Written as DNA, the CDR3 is TGTGCCAGCAGCTTAGGACAGGGTTTGGGTGAAGCTTTCTTT. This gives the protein CASSLGQGLGEAFF.

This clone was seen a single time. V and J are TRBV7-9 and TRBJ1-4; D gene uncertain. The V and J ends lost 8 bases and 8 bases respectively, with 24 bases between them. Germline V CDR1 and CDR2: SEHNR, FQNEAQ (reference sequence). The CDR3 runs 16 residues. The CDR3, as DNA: TGTGCCAGCTCGGGGTTTCGGAAAGCGAAGGGAGAAAAACTGTTTTTT. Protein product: CASSGFRKAKGEKLFF.

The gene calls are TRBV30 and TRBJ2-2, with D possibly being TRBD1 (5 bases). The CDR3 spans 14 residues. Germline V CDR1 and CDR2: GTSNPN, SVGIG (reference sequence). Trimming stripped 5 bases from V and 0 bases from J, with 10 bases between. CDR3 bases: TGTGCCTGGGACAGAACTTCGAACACCGGGGAGCTGTTTTTT. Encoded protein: CAWDRTSNTGELFF.

The CDR3 DNA sequence: TGTGCCAGCAGCCAAAATCGGACAGGGTCAAGGAACACTGAAGCTTTCTTT. Its protein product is CASSQNRTGSRNTEAFF. J is TRBJ1-1 and V is TRBV14; 8 bases are shared with TRBD1. Germline values: CDR1 SGHDN, CDR2 FVKESK. V gave up 2 bases and J gave up 1 base; unmatched junction bases: 9. The CDR3 length is 17 residues. Complete variable domain (other parts from reference TRBV14 and TRBJ1-1): EAGVTQFPSHSVIEKGQTVTLRCDPISGHDNLYWYRRVMGKEIKFLLHFVKESKQDESGMPNNRFLAERTGGTYSTLKVQPAELEDSGVYFCASSQNRTGSRNTEAFFGQGTRLTVV.

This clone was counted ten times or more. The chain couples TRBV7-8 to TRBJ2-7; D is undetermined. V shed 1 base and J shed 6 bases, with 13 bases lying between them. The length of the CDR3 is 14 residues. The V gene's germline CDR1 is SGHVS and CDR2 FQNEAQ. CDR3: CASSLDGHLLEQYV. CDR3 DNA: TGTGCCAGCAGCTTAGATGGGCATCTTCTCGAGCAGTACGTC.

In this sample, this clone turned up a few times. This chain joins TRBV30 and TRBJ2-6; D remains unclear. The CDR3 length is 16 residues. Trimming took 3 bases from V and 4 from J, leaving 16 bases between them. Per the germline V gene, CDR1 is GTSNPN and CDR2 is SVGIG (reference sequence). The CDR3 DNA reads TGTGCCTGGAGCTCCTGGGCCCGAGCCGGGGCCAACGTCCTGACTTTC. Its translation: CAWSSWARAGANVLTF.

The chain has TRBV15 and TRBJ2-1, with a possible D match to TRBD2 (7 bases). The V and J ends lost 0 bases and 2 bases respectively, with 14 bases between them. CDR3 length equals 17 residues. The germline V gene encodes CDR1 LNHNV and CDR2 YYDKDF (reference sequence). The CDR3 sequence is CATSRDDRGGPYNEQFF. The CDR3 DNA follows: TGTGCCACCAGCAGAGACGATCGCGGGGGCCCCTACAATGAGCAGTTCTTC.